One T cell receptor beta chain is described in this entry. Seattle's enrolled individuals joined amid active infection and were then monitored longitudinally. Study processing details: How many nucleated cells were present was estimated from reference gene primer amplification. Sequencing was performed with immunoSEQ multiplex PCR; in TCRdb, only in-frame clones are kept and a portion is missing. That table supplies the V and J calls and clone size; D and trimming were determined from the DNA. The sample lists under 200,000 clones; 87% were seen once. This specimen comes from a study of blood T cell repertoires in COVID-19. Study in general: Specimens from acute and convalescent COVID-19 originated in the United States, Italy and Spain.

The material sequenced was peripheral blood. The sequence was collected from a woman between 70 and 85 years old with COVID-19, enrolled during active disease.

CDR3 sequence: CASSLRGGETQYF. The CDR3 region has the DNA TGTGCCAGCAGCTTGCGCGGGGGAGAGACCCAGTACTTC. The chain combines TRBV5-4 with TRBJ2-5, with 7 bases lining up with TRBD2. This CDR3 contains 13 residues. After removal of 1 base from V and 4 bases from J, the junction contained 1 base not matched to a gene. Germline V gene sequence: CDR1 SGHNT, CDR2 YYREEE (reference sequence). Full variable domain (missing parts from reference TRBV5-4 and TRBJ2-5): ETGVTQSPTHLIKTRGQQVTLRCSSQSGHNTVSWYQQALGQGPQFIFQYYREEENGRGNFPPRFSGLQFPNYSSELNVNALELDDSALYLCASSLRGGETQYFGPGTRLLVL.